This entry concerns a single TCR beta chain. The table came from immunoSEQ multiplex PCR; TCRdb's copy has only in-frame clones and leaves some out. The sample records 2.3 million or so clones, approximately 95% being singletons. This sample was taken from a study of shared clonotypes between healthy human individuals. Study-level background: There were three CD4 naive, three CD4 memory, two CD8 naive and one CD8 memory plates per donor.

Germline V gene lookup returns CDR1 MDHEN and CDR2 SYDVKM. The CDR3 totals 17 residues. Between the trimmed V and J ends, which lost 0 bases and 6 bases, there was a span of 17 bases. The V and J genes are TRBV28 and TRBJ2-2, with a tentative D call TRBD1 (5 bases). The TCR comes from a man aged 18 to 29 in good health. Some clones in this sample may be carry-over from other donors' samples. Material for sequencing was naive CD4+ T cells from PBMCs. The sample's subset: CD45RA+ positively selected. CDR3 DNA: TGTGCCAGCAGTTTATGGGTTGGACATCGACTTCCCGGGGAGCTGTTTTTT. This translates into CASSLWVGHRLPGELFF.